This T cell receptor (beta chain) was sequenced during a study of T cell responses to AZD1222 COVID-19 vaccine. Study-level results: Baseline serostatus was positive in only 5 to 7 AZD1222 recipients. Per reports, nearly half of all spike-specific TCRs target regions that are unmutated in variants. Repertoires were obtained solely post-peak T cell response. Vaccine-associated CD4 TCRs ranged over spike, dominating at 160-218 and 743-854.

Assay: immunoSEQ multiplex PCR; the TCRdb copy retains only in-frame clones and omits some. This sample has 98,000 or so clones, with roughly 88% found just once. Germline V gene sequence: CDR1 SGDLS, CDR2 YYNGEE. The CDR3 contains 15 residues. With 3 bases clipped from V and 7 bases from J, the junction kept 6 bases outside the gene matches. Concerning this clone itself: Its target is not known.

The TCR originated in an adult in good health. The chain uses TRBV9 and TRBJ1-6; 8 nucleotides agree with TRBD1. The material was peripheral blood, obtained on day 0 of AZD1222 vaccination. CDR3 nucleotides: TGTGCCAGCAGCGCCTCGCCAGGGGGCAATTCACCCCTCCACTTT. Translation gives CASSASPGGNSPLHF. The full variable domain, with the rest looked up from reference TRBV9 and TRBJ1-6, is DSGVTQTPKHLITATGQRVTLRCSPRSGDLSVYWYQQSLDQGLQFLIQYYNGEERAKGNILERFSAQQFPDLHSELNLSSLELGDSALYFCASSASPGGNSPLHFGNGTRLTVT.